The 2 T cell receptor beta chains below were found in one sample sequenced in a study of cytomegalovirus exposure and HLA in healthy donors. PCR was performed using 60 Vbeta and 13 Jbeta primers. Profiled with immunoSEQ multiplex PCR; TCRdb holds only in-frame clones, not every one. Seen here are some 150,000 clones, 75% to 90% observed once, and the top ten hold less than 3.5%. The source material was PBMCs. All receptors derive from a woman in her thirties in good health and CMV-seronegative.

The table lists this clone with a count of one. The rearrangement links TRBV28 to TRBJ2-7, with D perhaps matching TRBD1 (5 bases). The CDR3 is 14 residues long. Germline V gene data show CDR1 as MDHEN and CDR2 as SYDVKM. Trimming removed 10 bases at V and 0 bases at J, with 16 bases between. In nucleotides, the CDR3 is TGTGCCACCTTCGGACACACACCCTCCTACGAGCAGTACTTC. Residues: CATFGHTPSYEQYF.

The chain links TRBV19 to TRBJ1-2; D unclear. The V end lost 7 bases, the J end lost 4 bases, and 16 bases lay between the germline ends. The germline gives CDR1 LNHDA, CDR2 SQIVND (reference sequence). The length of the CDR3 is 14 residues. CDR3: CASTPGSPSYGYTF. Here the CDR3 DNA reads TGTGCCAGTACCCCGGGGTCCCCAAGCTATGGCTACACCTTC. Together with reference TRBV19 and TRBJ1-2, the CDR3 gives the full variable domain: DGGITQSPKYLFRKEGQNVTLSCEQNLNHDAMYWYRQDPGQGLRLIYYSQIVNDFQKGDIAEGYSVSREKKESFPLTVTSAQKNPTAFYLCASTPGSPSYGYTFGSGTRLTVV.